The next 7 T cell receptor beta chains were all read from a single sample in a study of T cell changes during pregnancy in multiple sclerosis. Profiled with immunoSEQ multiplex PCR; TCRdb holds only in-frame clones, not every one. The sample has about 64,000 clones, about 92% seen once; the top ten hold more than 2%. The source was peripheral blood, collected in the second trimester of pregnancy. These receptors were obtained from a female donor in good health, enrolled as a control in a pregnancy study.

The chain recombines TRBV16 with TRBJ1-2, with 10 bases lining up with TRBD1. This CDR3 spans 14 amino acids. Germline V CDR1 and CDR2: KGHSY, FQNENV. The ends lost 5 bases at V and 6 bases at J; junction bases unmatched: 6. CDR3 loop: CASSLPGTGDGYTF. CDR3 bases: TGTGCCAGCAGCTTACCCGGGACAGGGGATGGCTACACCTTC.

This clone was counted only a few times. Here the CDR3 reads CSVAGWAEAFF. The DNA of the CDR3 is TGCAGCGTTGCGGGGTGGGCTGAAGCTTTCTTT. The V call is TRBV29-1, the J call TRBJ1-1; no clear D gene. Trimming removed 4 bases from V and 6 bases from J, with 9 bases in between. The CDR3 is 11 amino acids. The germline gives CDR1 SQVTM, CDR2 ANQGSEA.

The CDR3 sequence is CASSSWTGGNQPQHF. The DNA of the CDR3 is TGTGCCAGCAGTTCCTGGACAGGGGGAAATCAGCCCCAGCATTTT. The chain combines TRBV27 with TRBJ1-5; TRBD1 aligns across 10 bases. Trimming took 4 bases from V and 4 from J; bases not matched to a gene: 4. The CDR3 is 15 residues long. In germline, CDR1 is MNHEY, CDR2 SMNVEV (reference sequence).

This clone was counted once. J is TRBJ1-5 and V is TRBV15; D unclear. CDR3 size: 16 residues. The germline V and J ends were trimmed by 5 bases and 4 bases, with 18 bases remaining between them. Germline V CDR1 and CDR2: LNHNV, YYDKDF (reference sequence). The CDR3 DNA reads TGTGCCACCAGCTATGGGGTCGCACGGGATAATCAGCCCCAGCATTTT. Its translation: CATSYGVARDNQPQHF. The whole variable domain, remainder taken from reference TRBV15 and TRBJ1-5, is DAMVIQNPRYQVTQFGKPVTLSCSQTLNHNVMYWYQQKSSQAPKLLFHYYDKDFNNEADTPDNFQSRRPNTSFCFLDIRSPGLGDTAMYLCATSYGVARDNQPQHFGDGTRLSIL.

The gene calls are TRBV5-1 and TRBJ2-3, with 8 bases lining up with TRBD2. The CDR3 contains 17 residues. Unmatched junction bases numbered 13, after V lost 4 bases and J lost 3 bases. Germline values: CDR1 SGHRS, CDR2 YFSETQ. CDR3 sequence reads: CASSPGEAGEVTDTQYF. Here the CDR3 DNA reads TGCGCCAGCAGCCCGGGAGAAGCGGGAGAGGTGACAGATACGCAGTATTTT.

This clone was seen a handful of times. This chain joins TRBV2 and TRBJ1-1; D is undetermined. Germline CDR1 is SNHLY and CDR2 is FYNNEI. CDR3 length: 16 residues. V lost 7 bases and J lost 0, with 18 bases in between. For the CDR3, the DNA is TGTGCCAGCACGATCGTACAAGGGAGAATGAACACTGAAGCTTTCTTT. Translated, it gives CASTIVQGRMNTEAFF. Full variable domain (rest looked up from reference TRBV2 and TRBJ1-1): EPEVTQTPSHQVTQMGQEVILRCVPISNHLYFYWYRQILGQKVEFLVSFYNNEISEKSEIFDDQFSVERPDGSNFTLKIRSTKLEDSAMYFCASTIVQGRMNTEAFFGQGTRLTVV.

The chain links TRBV28 to TRBJ1-4, with D perhaps matching TRBD1 (6 bases). Trimming removed 5 bases at V and 2 bases at J, with 21 bases between. This CDR3 contains 18 residues. Looked up from germline, CDR1 is MDHEN and CDR2 is SYDVKM. The CDR3 sequence: CASSPPGPWGPTNEKLFF. The CDR3 nucleotides read TGTGCCAGCAGTCCCCCTGGCCCTTGGGGGCCGACTAATGAAAAACTGTTTTTT.